This TCR beta chain was captured by sequencing in a study of blood T cells in healthy people across ages. Findings and limits, study-wide: Unsorted PBMC input precluded a conclusive naive versus antigen-experienced comparison.

The authors ran a second PCR of roughly 7 to 11 cycles using a sample-barcoded 5' primer and a J-beta primer mix. From the 5' RACE reads, TCRdb called clonotypes with MiXCR, one entry per CDR3 protein. The table has about 1.8 million distinct CDR3 sequences, roughly 52% seen once. V shed 0 bases and J shed 11 bases, with 19 bases lying between them. Germline CDR1 reads SQVTM; CDR2 reads ANQGSEA. The CDR3 has 14 amino acids. This clonotype showed up just once. Its cognate antigen is unknown. This clonotype was obtained from a woman in her 40s in good health. Source material: blood. The genes are TRBV29-1 and TRBJ2-5, with D hard to call. For the CDR3, the DNA is TGCAGCGTTGAAGACCGGAAAAAGTACAATGAGCAGTACTTC. Translating it yields CSVEDRKKYNEQYF.